These T cell receptor beta chains were read from a single sample in a study of OX40 agonist ivuxolimab in advanced cancers. Some clones are missing from TCRdb's copy, which holds only in-frame ones; the method was immunoSEQ multiplex PCR. This sample has just over 40,000 clones, with approximately 85% found just once. The sequences come from CD4+ or CD8+ T cells sorted from blood, collected in a trial of the OX40 agonist ivuxolimab. These TCRs come from an adult with an advanced solid tumor such as melanoma, head and neck, liver or kidney cancer. Both conserved end residues are part of each CDR3. A D gene is named only where the DNA matches it firmly. Size is stated for part of the rows, as once, few or many counts, or as a class when the clone is expanded.

>NA|TRBV5-1|NA|TRBJ2-5
CASRGGWLGQETQYF
TGCGCCAGCAGGGGGGGATGGTTGGGACAAGAGACCCAGTACTTC
>NA|TRBV9|NA|TRBJ2-6
CASSVEPIHSGANVLTF
TGTGCCAGCAGCGTAGAGCCGATACACTCTGGGGCCAACGTCCTGACTTTC
>NA|TRBV19|NA|TRBJ1-1
CASSILTATEAFF
TGTGCCAGTAGTATCTTGACGGCCACTGAAGCTTTCTTT
>NA|TRBV4-3|NA|TRBJ2-1
CASSLIDGYEQFF
TGCGCCAGCAGCCTCATAGACGGCTATGAGCAGTTCTTC
>NA|TRBV4-1|TRBD2|TRBJ2-3
CASSQDLGDYGTDTQYF
TGCGCCAGCAGCCAAGATCTTGGGGACTATGGCACAGATACGCAGTATTTT
>NA|TRBV19|NA|TRBJ1-3
CASRDRYSGNTIYF
TGTGCCAGTAGGGACAGATACTCTGGAAACACCATATATTTT
>once|TRBV4-3|NA|TRBJ2-2
CASSQAPAGELFF
TGCGCCAGCAGCCAAGCACCGGCCGGGGAGCTGTTTTTT
>NA|TRBV11-3|NA|TRBJ1-5
CASSSRGSEQPQHF
TGTGCCAGCAGCTCACGCGGGTCGGAACAGCCCCAGCATTTT
>NA|TRBV6-5|NA|TRBJ2-2
CASSLTPYTGELFF
TGTGCCAGCAGTTTGACCCCCTACACCGGGGAGCTGTTTTTT
>NA|TRBV12-2|NA|TRBJ2-3
CASRVPWHTDTQYF
TGTGCAAGTCGCGTGCCGTGGCACACAGATACGCAGTATTTT
>NA|TRBV27|NA|TRBJ1-1
CASSRPGPYTEAFF
TGTGCCAGCAGTAGACCGGGCCCATACACTGAAGCTTTCTTT